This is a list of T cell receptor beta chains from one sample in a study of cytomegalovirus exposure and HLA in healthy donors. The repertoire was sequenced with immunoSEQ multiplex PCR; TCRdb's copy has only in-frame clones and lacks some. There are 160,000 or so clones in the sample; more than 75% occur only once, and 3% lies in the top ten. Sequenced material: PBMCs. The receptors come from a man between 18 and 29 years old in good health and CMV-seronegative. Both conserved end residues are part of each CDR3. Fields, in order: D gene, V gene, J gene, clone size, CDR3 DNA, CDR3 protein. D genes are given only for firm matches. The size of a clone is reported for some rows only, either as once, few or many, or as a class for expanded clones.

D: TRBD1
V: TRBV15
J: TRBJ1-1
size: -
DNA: TGTGCCACCAGCGGTACAGGGGGTAGGACTGAAGCTTTCTTT
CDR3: CATSGTGGRTEAFF

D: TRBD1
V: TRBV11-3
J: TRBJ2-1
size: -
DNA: TGTGCCAGCAGCTTAATGGGGACAGGGAATTTAGATGAGCAGTTCTTC
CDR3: CASSLMGTGNLDEQFF

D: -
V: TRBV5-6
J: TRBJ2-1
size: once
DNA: TGTGCCAGCAGTCCCGACCGACAGTACAATGAGCAGTTCTTC
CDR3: CASSPDRQYNEQFF

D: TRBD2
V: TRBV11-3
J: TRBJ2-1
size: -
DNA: TGTGCCAGCAGCCGAGGGGGACTAGCGGGGTCCTACAATGAGCAGTTCTTC
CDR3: CASSRGGLAGSYNEQFF

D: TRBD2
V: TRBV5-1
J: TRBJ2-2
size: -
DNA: TGCGCCAGCAGCATTCGGACTAGCGGTAACACCGGGGAGCTGTTTTTT
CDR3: CASSIRTSGNTGELFF

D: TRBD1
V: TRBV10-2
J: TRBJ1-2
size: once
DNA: TGCGCCAGCAACCCCGGACAGGGTGCGAACTATGGCTACACCTTC
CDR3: CASNPGQGANYGYTF

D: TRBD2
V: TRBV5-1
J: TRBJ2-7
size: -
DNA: TGCGCCAGCAGCTTTAGCGGGAGCTCCTCCTACGAGCAGTACTTC
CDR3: CASSFSGSSSYEQYF

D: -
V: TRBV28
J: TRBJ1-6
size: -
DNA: TGTGCCAGCAGTCTTAATTCACCCCTCCACTTT
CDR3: CASSLNSPLHF

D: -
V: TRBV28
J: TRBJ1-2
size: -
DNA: TGTGCCAGCAGTTTAGGCCAACAAACCTATGGCTACACCTTC
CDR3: CASSLGQQTYGYTF

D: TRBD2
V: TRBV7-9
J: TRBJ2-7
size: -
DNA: TGTGCCAGCAGCTCTGGGACAGGGGGACTAGCGGGAGTGATCTACGAGCAGTACTTC
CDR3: CASSSGTGGLAGVIYEQYF

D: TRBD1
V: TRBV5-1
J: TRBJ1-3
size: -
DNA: TGCGCCAGCAGCTTGCAAGGGACAGTCGGAAACACCATATATTTT
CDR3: CASSLQGTVGNTIYF

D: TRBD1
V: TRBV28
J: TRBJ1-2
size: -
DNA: TGTGCCAGCAGGGCCGGGACAGGGGGCAACTATGGCTACACCTTC
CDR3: CASRAGTGGNYGYTF

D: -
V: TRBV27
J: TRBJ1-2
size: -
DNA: TGTGCCAGCAGTTCCCCGCGTCATGGTGGCTACACCTTC
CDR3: CASSSPRHGGYTF

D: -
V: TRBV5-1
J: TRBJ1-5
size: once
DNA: TGCGCCTACCGCCGACGGGGGGGTCGCGCCTCCAATCAGCCCCAGCATTTT
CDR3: CAYRRRGGRASNQPQHF

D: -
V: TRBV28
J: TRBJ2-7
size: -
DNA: TGTGCCAGCAGCTCCCCCCGGGTCCAAAGCTCCTACGAGCAGTACTTC
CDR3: CASSSPRVQSSYEQYF

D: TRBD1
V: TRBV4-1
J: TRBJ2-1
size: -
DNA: TGCGCCAGCAGCCAAGATTTTTCTAGGACAGGGACCGGTAATGAGCAGTTCTTC
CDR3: CASSQDFSRTGTGNEQFF

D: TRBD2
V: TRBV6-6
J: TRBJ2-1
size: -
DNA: TGTGCTAGCCGGGGCGGGAGCTCCTACAATGAGCAGTTCTTC
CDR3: CASRGGSSYNEQFF

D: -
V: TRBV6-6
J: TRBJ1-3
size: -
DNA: TGTGCCAGCAGCCTCCCGTTTTCTGGAAACACCATATATTTT
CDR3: CASSLPFSGNTIYF

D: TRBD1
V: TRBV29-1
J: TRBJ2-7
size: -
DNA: TGCAGCGTCGCTCGGGACAGGGCGTACGAGCAGTACTTC
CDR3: CSVARDRAYEQYF

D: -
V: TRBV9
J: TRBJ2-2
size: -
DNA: TGTGCCAGCAGCGCACTCCCCGGGGAGCTGTTTTTT
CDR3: CASSALPGELFF

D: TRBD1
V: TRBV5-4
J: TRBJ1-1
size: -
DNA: TGTGCCAGCAGCCCTACTCAGGGGGCGGGGACTGAAGCTTTCTTT
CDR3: CASSPTQGAGTEAFF

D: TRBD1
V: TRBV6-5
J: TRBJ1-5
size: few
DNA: TGTGCCAGCAGTTTCGGGACAGGGAGTCAGCCCCAGCATTTT
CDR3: CASSFGTGSQPQHF

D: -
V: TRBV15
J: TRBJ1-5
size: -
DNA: TGTGCCACCAGCAGAGGGAGGACCTTCGATCAGCCCCAGCATTTT
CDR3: CATSRGRTFDQPQHF

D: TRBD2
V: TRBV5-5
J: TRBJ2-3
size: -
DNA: TGTGCCAGCAGCTTACGGGGGCGGACTAGCCCTAACACAGATACGCAGTATTTT
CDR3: CASSLRGRTSPNTDTQYF

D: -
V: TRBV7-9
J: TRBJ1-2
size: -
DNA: TGTGCCAGCGACGTGGAGCCCCGGGGAACTAACTATGGCTACACCTTC
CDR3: CASDVEPRGTNYGYTF

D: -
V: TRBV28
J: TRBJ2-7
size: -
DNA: TGTGCCAGCACTATACAGGGCGGCGAGCAGTACTTC
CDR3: CASTIQGGEQYF

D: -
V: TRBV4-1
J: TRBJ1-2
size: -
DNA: TGCGCCAGCAGCCAGGCCCTACAGTATGGCTACACCTTC
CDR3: CASSQALQYGYTF

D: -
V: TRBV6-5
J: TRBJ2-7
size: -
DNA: TGTGCCAGCAGTTACTCCAGGGTCCCCTACGAGCAGTACTTC
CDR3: CASSYSRVPYEQYF

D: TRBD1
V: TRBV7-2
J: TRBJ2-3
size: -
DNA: TGTGCCAGCAGCTCCCGACAGGGGGGAGAAGATACGCAGTATTTT
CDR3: CASSSRQGGEDTQYF

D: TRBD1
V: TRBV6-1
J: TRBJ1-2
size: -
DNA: TGTGCCAGCATGGGGGGACAGTTTTCCTATGGCTACACCTTC
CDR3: CASMGGQFSYGYTF